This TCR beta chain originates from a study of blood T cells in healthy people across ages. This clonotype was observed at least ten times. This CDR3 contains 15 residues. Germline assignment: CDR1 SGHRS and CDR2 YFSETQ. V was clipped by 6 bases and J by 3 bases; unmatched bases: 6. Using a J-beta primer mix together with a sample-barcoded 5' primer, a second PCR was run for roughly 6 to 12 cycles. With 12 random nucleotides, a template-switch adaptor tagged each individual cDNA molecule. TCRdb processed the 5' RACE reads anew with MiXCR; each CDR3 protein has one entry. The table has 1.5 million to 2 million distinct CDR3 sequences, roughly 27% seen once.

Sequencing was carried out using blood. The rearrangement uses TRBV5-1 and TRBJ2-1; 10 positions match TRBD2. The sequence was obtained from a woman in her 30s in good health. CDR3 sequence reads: CASKAGGPGYNEQFF. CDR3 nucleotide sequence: TGCGCCAGCAAAGCGGGAGGGCCAGGCTACAATGAGCAGTTCTTC.